The clone carrying this TCR beta chain was found many times. Its specificity is not known. TCR beta VDJ and CDR3 profiles were obtained from a genomic DNA template. TCRdb re-called the reads with MiXCR, one entry per CDR3 protein. The data contain about 220,000 distinct CDR3 sequences, 34% of them singletons. CDR3 size: 15 residues. The V and J ends lost 8 bases and 0 bases respectively, with 16 bases between them. From germline, CDR1 is LNHDA and CDR2 SQIVND (reference sequence). This sample was included in a study of CD8+CD57+ T cells in acquired aplastic anemia. Study as a whole: DNA per sorted CD4+ or CD8+ sample ranged about 0.19 to 30 ug, averaging around 3.1 ug. Read counts for CD4+ cells (from healthy donors) averaged roughly 10 million. Study conclusions and caveats: Patients and controls shared 25 to 35 CD8+ CDR3 sequences, highly expressed in patients. No significant patient-versus-control difference appeared in CD8+ Simpson's diversity.

V usage is TRBV19 and J usage is TRBJ1-2; D not certain. The TCR comes from a human donor in good health, serving as a control. Sequenced material: sorted CD4+, CD8+, or CD8+CD57+ T cells (not recorded which) from PBMCs. The chain's CDR3 is CASRVMDGSNYGYTF. The CDR3 region has the DNA TGTGCCAGTCGAGTTATGGACGGATCTAACTATGGCTACACCTTC.